This T cell receptor (beta chain) was obtained from a study of cytomegalovirus exposure and HLA in healthy donors. 60 Vbeta and 13 Jbeta primers were used in PCR. This table comes from immunoSEQ multiplex PCR, and its TCRdb copy is limited to in-frame clones, with some not included. The sample totals about 140,000 clones. Sequenced: PBMCs. This receptor was obtained from a woman in her late teens or twenties in good health and CMV-seronegative.

CDR3: CASSSNNEETQYF. The CDR3 DNA follows: TGTGCCAGCAGCTCAAACAACGAAGAGACCCAGTACTTC. The chain couples TRBV13 to TRBJ2-5; D gene unclear. V was trimmed by 4 bases and J by 3 bases, leaving 9 bases between them. Germline V gene sequence: CDR1 PRHDT, CDR2 FYEKMQ (reference sequence). This CDR3 is 13 amino acids long.